Only one count was recorded for the clone carrying this T cell receptor beta chain. Germline values: CDR1 SGHVS, CDR2 FQNEAQ. V was cut by 3 bases and J by 1 base, with 11 bases left in between. The CDR3 is made up of 15 amino acids. The repertoire was sequenced with immunoSEQ multiplex PCR; TCRdb's copy has only in-frame clones and lacks some. The sample shows around 15,000 clones, nearly 90% of them seen only once. The record originates from a study of T cells in localized non-small cell lung cancer. The input for sequencing was peripheral blood mononuclear cells, taken before any cancer treatment. The source is a woman between 35 and 70 years old with stage III lung adenocarcinoma. The chain uses TRBV7-8 and TRBJ2-3; D possibly corresponds to TRBD1 (6 bases). The CDR3 sequence is CASSLRDTRTDTQYF. The CDR3 nucleotides are TGTGCCAGCAGCTTGAGGGACACCCGCACAGATACGCAGTATTTT.